These 27 T cell receptor beta chains share one sample of origin, sequenced in a study of identical twins. TCRdb re-analysed the 5' RACE reads in MiXCR, keeping a single row per CDR3 protein. The repertoire has roughly 250,000 distinct CDR3 sequences, 7.5% of them found once; the top ten carry under 6%. The same data also contributed to another study, on yellow fever vaccine responses in identical twins.

The sample consisted of CD8+ T cells sorted from blood. The receptors shown here come from a woman under 30 in good health.

This clonotype has only a few counts. This sequence joins TRBV6-1 and TRBJ2-4; TRBD1 aligns across 7 bases. The J segment lost 0 bases and the V segment lost 8 bases, leaving 7 bases of the junction unmatched. The CDR3 extends over 15 amino acids. Germline V gene sequence: CDR1 MNHNS, CDR2 SASEGT. CDR3 sequence: CASAPGQLAKNIQYF. Written as DNA, the CDR3 is TGTGCCAGCGCTCCGGGACAGCTAGCCAAAAACATTCAGTACTTC.

Many counts were recorded for this clonotype. The chain links TRBV10-2 to TRBJ2-3, with a tentative D call TRBD2 (5 bases). The length of the CDR3 is 14 residues. In germline, CDR1 is WSHSY, CDR2 SAAADI. The V and J ends lost 3 bases and 2 bases respectively, with 9 bases between them. The CDR3 nucleotides are TGCGCCAGCAGTGAAACTAGAACCACAGATACGCAGTATTTT. The encoded protein is CASSETRTTDTQYF.

This chain joins TRBV3-1 and TRBJ2-2, with D hard to call. The CDR3 runs 17 residues. V was clipped by 4 bases and J by 1 base, with 16 bases between them. Germline CDR1 LGHDT, CDR2 YNNKEL (reference sequence). In nucleotides, the CDR3 is TGTGCCAGCAGCCGCCCTCGGTACATGAGGAACACCGGGGAGCTGTTTTTT. Residues: CASSRPRYMRNTGELFF.

The V call is TRBV9, the J call TRBJ2-1; D call uncertain. Between the trimmed V and J ends, which lost 3 bases and 5 bases, there was a span of 12 bases. CDR3 length: 14 amino acids. Looked up from germline, CDR1 is SGDLS and CDR2 is YYNGEE. The CDR3 DNA is TGTGCCAGCAGCGCCCCCGACGACAACAATGAGCAGTTCTTC. It codes for CASSAPDDNNEQFF.

The V gene is TRBV7-9, the J gene TRBJ2-7; TRBD1 or TRBD2 may be the D gene (5 bases each). The V end lost 4 bases, the J end lost 2 bases, and 9 bases lay between the germline ends. CDR3 length: 13 amino acids. Germline V CDR1 and CDR2: SEHNR, FQNEAQ (reference sequence). The CDR3 DNA follows: TGTGCCAGCAGCTCCGGGGCCGCCTACGAGCAGTACGTC. This codes for CASSSGAAYEQYV.

This clonotype was observed a handful of times. V is TRBV24-1 and J is TRBJ2-3; no reliable D call. Germline loops: CDR1 KGHDR, CDR2 SFDVKD. The CDR3 is 13 amino acids. V gave up 4 bases and J gave up 4 bases, with 8 bases separating them. CDR3 coding DNA: TGTGCCACCAGTGACCGACACTCAGATACGCAGTATTTT. Protein sequence: CATSDRHSDTQYF.

This clonotype came up many times. This rearrangement joins TRBV19 to TRBJ2-7, with TRBD2 identical over 9 bases. The CDR3 runs to 15 residues. V lost 7 bases and J lost 5; bases outside the gene matches: 12. Looked up from germline, CDR1 is LNHDA and CDR2 is SQIVND (reference sequence). DNA of the CDR3: TGTGCCAGTAAGGCGGGAGGGACTTCGGGAGACGAGCAGTACTTC. It is translated as CASKAGGTSGDEQYF.

This clonotype was seen ten or more times. In nucleotides, the CDR3 is TGTGCCATCAGTGAGTCGGGCCGAACCGCCCTCCAAGAGACCCAGTACTTC. Encoded protein: CAISESGRTALQETQYF. The J gene is TRBJ2-5, the V gene TRBV10-3; D is unclear. This CDR3 has 17 residues. V was cut by 0 bases and J by 1 base, with 15 bases left in between. Germline V gene lookup returns CDR1 ENHRY and CDR2 SYGVKD.

The V call is TRBV12-3 or TRBV12-4, the J call TRBJ2-2; the D is unclear. This CDR3 spans 14 amino acids. Between the trimmed V and J ends, which lost 4 bases and 1 base, there was a span of 7 bases. CDR3 nucleotide sequence: TGTGCCAGCAGTTCTTTGGTGAACACCGGGGAGCTGTTTTTT. Encoded protein: CASSSLVNTGELFF.

The chain links TRBV7-6 to TRBJ2-5, with D possibly being TRBD2 (5 bases). Trimming stripped 6 bases from V and 1 base from J, with 18 bases between. This CDR3 has 16 amino acids. The germline gives CDR1 SGHVS, CDR2 FNYEAQ. CDR3 sequence: CASRAASLGSQETQYF. CDR3 DNA: TGTGCCAGCAGAGCGGCGAGTTTGGGGTCCCAAGAGACCCAGTACTTC.

In its sample, this clonotype was seen many times. The chain recombines TRBV5-5 with TRBJ2-7, with 11 bases that match TRBD1. This CDR3 comprises 15 residues. Germline values: CDR1 SGHKS, CDR2 YYEKEE (reference sequence). V dropped 3 bases and J dropped 2; count of bases not matched to a gene: 4. CDR3 sequence: CASSSGQGATYEQYV. In DNA form, the CDR3 reads TGTGCCAGCAGCTCCGGACAGGGGGCCACCTACGAGCAGTACGTC.

This clonotype was seen at least ten times. This rearrangement joins TRBV7-3 to TRBJ2-3; TRBD1 matches 8 bases. The V segment lost 5 bases and the J segment 5 bases; nucleotides outside the gene matches: 6. This CDR3 is 14 amino acids long. Germline CDR1 and CDR2: SGHTA and FQGTGA. The CDR3 protein is CASSPGGYGDTQYF. For the CDR3, the DNA is TGTGCCAGCAGCCCAGGGGGCTATGGAGATACGCAGTATTTT.

This clonotype was counted between two and nine times. The chain has TRBV28 and TRBJ2-6; D unclear. In germline, CDR1 is MDHEN, CDR2 SYDVKM. The length of the CDR3 is 15 residues. Trimming shortened V by 7 bases and J by 0 bases, and 10 bases separated the two germline ends. The chain's CDR3 is CASNPAHSGANVLTF. CDR3 bases: TGTGCCAGCAACCCGGCCCACTCTGGGGCCAACGTCCTGACTTTC.

Only a few counts were recorded for this clonotype. This chain connects TRBV20-1 to TRBJ2-7; no definite D call. The CDR3 spans 13 residues. CDR1 is DFQATT, CDR2 SNEGSKA, per germline (reference sequence). The V end was cut by 4 bases, the J end by 3 bases, with 13 bases between. The CDR3 DNA sequence: TGCAGTGCTATCCCCCAGGTGGGCTACGAGCAGTACTTC. Translating gives CSAIPQVGYEQYF.

This clonotype was detected ten times or more. This sequence joins TRBV5-1 and TRBJ2-6; D may match TRBD1 or TRBD2 (5 bases each). V was shortened by 0 bases and J by 0 bases, with 13 bases between the two germline ends. This CDR3 region has 18 residues. Per germline, CDR1 SGHRS and CDR2 YFSETQ. This chain's CDR3 is CASSLDAKGRSGANVLTF. The CDR3 DNA sequence: TGCGCCAGCAGCTTGGACGCGAAGGGACGCTCTGGGGCCAACGTCCTGACTTTC.

In its sample, this clonotype was seen a few times. The chain uses TRBV6-6 and TRBJ2-1; 8 nucleotides match TRBD2. Germline V gives CDR1 MNHNY, CDR2 SVGAGI (reference sequence). The J segment lost 8 bases and the V segment lost 2 bases, leaving 2 bases of the junction unmatched. The CDR3 has 13 residues. CDR3 coding DNA: TGTGCCAGCAGTTACCTAGCGGGCGATGAGCAGTTCTTC. Its protein is CASSYLAGDEQFF.

This clonotype was seen at least ten times. The chain links TRBV24-1 to TRBJ2-3; perhaps D is TRBD1 or TRBD2 (5 bases each). The CDR3 covers 18 residues. V lost 2 bases and J 2 bases, leaving 19 bases between the germline ends. Germline V lookup: CDR1 KGHDR, CDR2 SFDVKD. Here the CDR3 reads CATSDSLPRGEITDTQYF. DNA for the CDR3: TGTGCCACCAGTGATTCCCTCCCGAGGGGCGAGATCACAGATACGCAGTATTTT.

This clonotype was seen more than once but under ten times. The V gene is TRBV27, the J gene TRBJ2-3, with TRBD2 identical over 9 bases. Germline CDR1 reads MNHEY; CDR2 reads SMNVEV (reference sequence). The junction had 8 bases not matched to a gene; V was cut back by 5 bases and J by 2 bases. The CDR3 spans 16 residues. The CDR3 loop reads CASSPSSGDFTDTQYF. CDR3 DNA sequence: TGTGCCAGCAGTCCCTCTAGCGGGGATTTCACAGATACGCAGTATTTT.

This clonotype has only a few counts. V usage is TRBV29-1 and J usage is TRBJ2-1, with 7 bases matching TRBD1. Trimming cost V 7 bases and J 7 bases; bases outside gene matches: 7. The CDR3 is 12 residues long. From germline, CDR1 is SQVTM and CDR2 ANQGSEA. This CDR3 is CSAATGRNEQFF. Here the CDR3 DNA reads TGCAGCGCCGCGACAGGGCGGAATGAGCAGTTCTTC.

The J gene is TRBJ2-7, the V gene TRBV5-1, with unresolved D. The CDR3 consists of 14 residues. Germline V gene sequence: CDR1 SGHRS, CDR2 YFSETQ. V was clipped by 3 bases and J by 3 bases, with 13 bases between them. The chain's CDR3 is CASSSDLLNYEQYF. The CDR3 region has the DNA TGCGCCAGCAGCTCCGACCTCCTCAACTACGAGCAGTACTTC.

The table lists this clonotype with many counts. The rearrangement uses TRBV7-8 and TRBJ2-1; tentative D call: TRBD1 (6 bases). Per germline, CDR1 SGHVS and CDR2 FQNEAQ. This CDR3 spans 15 amino acids. V lost 4 bases and J lost 2, with 12 bases in between. The DNA of the CDR3 is TGTGCCAGCAGCTCAAGACAGGCCACCTACAATGAGCAGTTCTTC. As protein: CASSSRQATYNEQFF.

This clonotype was seen a few times. The chain combines TRBV2 with TRBJ1-6; D not resolved. Looked up from germline, CDR1 is SNHLY and CDR2 is FYNNEI. The V and J ends lost 7 bases and 5 bases respectively, with 12 bases between them. The CDR3 is 14 residues long. CDR3 bases: TGTGCCAGCACCTCTTGGGGAGATAATTCACCCCTCCACTTT. Protein sequence: CASTSWGDNSPLHF.

This chain joins TRBV12-3 or TRBV12-4 and TRBJ2-2, with D unresolved. Trimming stripped 1 base from V and 0 bases from J, with 6 bases between. CDR3 length: 15 amino acids. In DNA form, the CDR3 reads TGTGCCAGCAGTTTAGGGAGCTCGAACACCGGGGAGCTGTTTTTT. Protein: CASSLGSSNTGELFF.

The rearrangement links TRBV2 to TRBJ2-5, with unresolved D. The V gene lost 6 bases and the J gene lost 5 bases, with 13 bases spanning the gap. This CDR3 comprises 13 residues. Germline V CDR1 and CDR2: SNHLY, FYNNEI. The CDR3 DNA reads as TGTGCCAGCAGAGTCCCCCTCCTGGAGACCCAGTACTTC. Translating it yields CASRVPLLETQYF.

At least ten counts were recorded for this clonotype. The chain links TRBV24-1 to TRBJ1-5; no clear D. CDR1 is KGHDR and CDR2 is SFDVKD in the germline V gene. The CDR3 has 14 residues. V was shortened by 3 bases and J by 4 bases, with 9 bases between the two germline ends. CDR3 sequence reads: CATSDPDRNQPQHF. As DNA, the CDR3 is TGTGCCACCAGTGATCCTGACCGAAATCAGCCCCAGCATTTT.

The chain couples TRBV20-1 to TRBJ2-7, with TRBD2 identical over 7 bases. Germline V gene sequence: CDR1 DFQATT, CDR2 SNEGSKA (reference sequence). The CDR3 extends over 18 amino acids. V lost 2 bases and J lost 0; bases outside the gene matches: 16. CDR3 amino acids: CSARIWGWGGTHSYEQYV. As DNA, the CDR3 is TGCAGTGCTAGAATTTGGGGATGGGGGGGAACCCACTCCTACGAGCAGTACGTC.

The chain employs TRBV4-1 and TRBJ2-5; D is possibly TRBD1 or TRBD2 (6 bases each). The germline V gene has CDR1 MGHRA and CDR2 YSYEKL. V gave up 2 bases and J gave up 5 bases, with 21 bases separating them. The CDR3 sequence is 17 residues long. The CDR3 loop reads CASSQKGDPGEGETQYF. The CDR3 DNA sequence: TGCGCCAGCAGCCAAAAGGGGGACCCGGGAGAGGGCGAGACCCAGTACTTC.